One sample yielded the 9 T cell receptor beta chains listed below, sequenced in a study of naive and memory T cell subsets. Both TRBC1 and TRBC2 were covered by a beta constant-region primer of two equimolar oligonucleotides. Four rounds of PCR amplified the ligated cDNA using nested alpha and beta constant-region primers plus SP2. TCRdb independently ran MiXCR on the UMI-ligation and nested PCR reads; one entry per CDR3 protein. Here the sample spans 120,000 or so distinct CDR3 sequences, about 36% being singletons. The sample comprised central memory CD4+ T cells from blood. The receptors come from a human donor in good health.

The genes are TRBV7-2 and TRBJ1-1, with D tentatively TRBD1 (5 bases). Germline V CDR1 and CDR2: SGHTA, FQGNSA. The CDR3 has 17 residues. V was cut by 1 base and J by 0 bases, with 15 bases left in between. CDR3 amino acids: CASSLGRGRRMNTEAFF. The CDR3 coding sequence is TGTGCCAGCAGCTTAGGGAGGGGCCGACGGATGAACACTGAAGCTTTCTTT.

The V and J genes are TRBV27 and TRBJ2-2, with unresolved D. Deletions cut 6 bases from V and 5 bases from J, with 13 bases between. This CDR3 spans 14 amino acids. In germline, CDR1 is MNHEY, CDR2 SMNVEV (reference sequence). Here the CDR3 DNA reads TGTGCCAGCAGACCCTATAGCTTTACCGGGGAGCTGTTTTTT. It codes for CASRPYSFTGELFF.

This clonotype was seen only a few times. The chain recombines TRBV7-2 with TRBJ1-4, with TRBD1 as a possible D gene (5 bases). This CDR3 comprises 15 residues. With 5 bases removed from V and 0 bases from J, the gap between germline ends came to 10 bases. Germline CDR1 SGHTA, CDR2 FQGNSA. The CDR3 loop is CASSQTGPTNEKLFF. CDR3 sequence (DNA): TGTGCCAGCAGCCAAACGGGGCCAACTAATGAAAAACTGTTTTTT.

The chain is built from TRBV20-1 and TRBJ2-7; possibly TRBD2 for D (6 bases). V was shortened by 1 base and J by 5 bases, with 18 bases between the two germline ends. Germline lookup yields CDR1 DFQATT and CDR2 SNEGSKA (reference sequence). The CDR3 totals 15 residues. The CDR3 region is CSARVRFGRRNEQYF. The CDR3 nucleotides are TGCAGTGCTAGAGTCCGTTTTGGGAGGAGGAACGAGCAGTACTTC.

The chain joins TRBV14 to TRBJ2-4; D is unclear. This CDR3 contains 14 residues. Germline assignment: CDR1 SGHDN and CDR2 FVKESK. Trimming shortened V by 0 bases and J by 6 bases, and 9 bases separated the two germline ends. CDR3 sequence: CASSQDLAGNIQYF. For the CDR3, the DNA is TGTGCCAGCAGCCAAGATCTCGCAGGAAACATTCAGTACTTC.

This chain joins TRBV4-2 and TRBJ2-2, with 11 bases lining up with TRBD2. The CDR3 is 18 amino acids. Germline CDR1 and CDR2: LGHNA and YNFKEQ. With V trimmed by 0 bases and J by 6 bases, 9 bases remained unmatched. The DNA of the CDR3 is TGTGCCAGCAGCCAAGATTCCCCTCTTAGCGGGAGGGCCGGGGAGCTGTTTTTT. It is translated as CASSQDSPLSGRAGELFF.

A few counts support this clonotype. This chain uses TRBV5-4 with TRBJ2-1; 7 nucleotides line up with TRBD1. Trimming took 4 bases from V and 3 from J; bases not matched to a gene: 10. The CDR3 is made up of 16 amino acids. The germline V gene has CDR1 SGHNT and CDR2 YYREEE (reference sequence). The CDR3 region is CASSLFDRDHYNEQFF. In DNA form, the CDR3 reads TGTGCCAGCAGCCTTTTTGACAGGGACCACTACAATGAGCAGTTCTTC.

Here the CDR3 reads CASSVRHGETQYF. CDR3 DNA sequence: TGCGCCAGCAGCGTGCGCCACGGGGAGACCCAGTACTTC. The V call is TRBV4-3, the J call TRBJ2-5, with no clear D. The CDR3 runs to 13 residues. Germline V lookup: CDR1 LGHNA, CDR2 YSLEER. The V and J ends lost 5 bases and 5 bases respectively, with 12 bases between them.

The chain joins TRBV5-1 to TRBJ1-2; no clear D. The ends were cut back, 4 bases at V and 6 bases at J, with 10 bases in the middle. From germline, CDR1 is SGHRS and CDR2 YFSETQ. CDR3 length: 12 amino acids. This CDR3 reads CASSAQDDGYTF. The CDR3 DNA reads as TGCGCCAGCAGCGCCCAGGATGATGGCTACACCTTC.